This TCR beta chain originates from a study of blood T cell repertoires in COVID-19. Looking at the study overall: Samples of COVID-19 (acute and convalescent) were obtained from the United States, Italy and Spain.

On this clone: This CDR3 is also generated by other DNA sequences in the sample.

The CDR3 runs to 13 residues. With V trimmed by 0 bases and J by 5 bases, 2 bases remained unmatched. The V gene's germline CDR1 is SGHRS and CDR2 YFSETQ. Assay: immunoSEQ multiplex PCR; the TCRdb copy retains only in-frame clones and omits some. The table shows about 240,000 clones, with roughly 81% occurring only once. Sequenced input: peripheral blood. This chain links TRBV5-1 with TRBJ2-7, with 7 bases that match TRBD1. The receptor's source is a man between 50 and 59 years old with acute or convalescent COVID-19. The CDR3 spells CASSLGQGNEQYF. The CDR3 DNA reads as TGCGCCAGCAGCTTGGGACAGGGCAACGAGCAGTACTTC.